This TCR beta chain was profiled in a study of blood T cell repertoires in COVID-19. Study in general: Collection of acute and convalescent COVID-19 samples took place in the United States, Italy and Spain. The cDNA or gDNA used as material had been derived from T cells, B-cell-depleted T cells, or PBMCs.

Original processing notes: Reference gene primer amplification yielded estimated nucleated cell counts. Profiling relied on immunoSEQ multiplex PCR, and the TCRdb table lists in-frame clones only, not all of them. V and J calls plus clone size are reproduced from that table; the DNA served to infer D and trimming. Of some 200,000 clones in the sample, roughly 90% were seen once. Trimming left V 6 bases short and J 8 bases short, with 14 bases between. Germline loops: CDR1 SNHLY, CDR2 FYNNEI. The CDR3 spans 14 residues. The sequenced material came from peripheral blood. The V and J genes are TRBV2 and TRBJ1-6; weak D call: TRBD1 (5 bases). This receptor was taken from a woman in her thirties or forties with acute or convalescent COVID-19. CDR3 loop: CASSQQVNDSPLHF. The CDR3 DNA reads TGTGCCAGCAGCCAACAGGTCAATGATTCACCCCTCCACTTT.